This T cell receptor (beta chain) was obtained from a study of T-cell memory formation after mild COVID-19. The sample holds a few counts of this clonotype. The antigen remains unidentified. The CDR3 length is 16 residues. The trim removed 4 bases at V and 3 bases at J, leaving 7 bases unmatched. Germline assignment: CDR1 SGHTA and CDR2 FQGNSA. TCRdb re-analysed the 5' RACE reads in MiXCR, keeping a single row per CDR3 protein. The sample lists 300,000 to 400,000 distinct CDR3 sequences, approximately 12% occurring once. Broader study findings: What remained unconfirmed was the SARS-CoV-2 specificity of second-wave clones peaking on day 37. Memory sampled before infection contained some responding clones, suggesting cross-reactive memory joined. Clones contracting day 15 to 85 were balanced CD4/CD8; later expanders leaned CD4+.

This receptor was taken from a man between 18 and 29 years old who had mild COVID-19 (a few samples of this study predate the infection). Cell type and time point are not known. Sequences were obtained from PBMCs or a T cell subset sorted from them (not recorded which). This chain connects TRBV7-2 to TRBJ2-3, with 10 bases fitting TRBD2. CDR3 residues: CASSSKLAGITDTQYF. In DNA form, the CDR3 reads TGTGCCAGCAGCTCTAAACTAGCGGGGATTACAGATACGCAGTATTTT. Drawing the rest from reference TRBV7-2 and TRBJ2-3, the complete variable domain is GAGVSQSPSNKVTEKGKDVELRCDPISGHTALYWYRQSLGQGLEFLIYFQGNSAPDKSGLPSDRFSAERTGGSVSTLTIQRTQQEDSAVYLCASSSKLAGITDTQYFGPGTRLTVL.